These 20 T cell receptor beta chains were all obtained from the same sample, sequenced in a study of monozygotic twins with inflammatory bowel disease. TCRdb reprocessed the 5' RACE reads, with one entry per CDR3 protein and no DNA. This sample's table has around 380,000 distinct CDR3 sequences. The sample taken for sequencing was blood. These receptors all come from a human donor with ulcerative colitis or Crohn's disease, or a healthy co-twin of an affected twin (not recorded which).

The J gene is TRBJ1-4, the V gene TRBV30; there is no DNA to check the TCRdb D call of TRBD1. The CDR3 extends over 14 amino acids. CDR1 and CDR2 (germline): GTSNPN, SVGIG (reference sequence). The CDR3 protein is CAWGAGTVDEKLFF.

The J gene is TRBJ2-7, the V gene TRBV20-1; the TCRdb D gene call, TRBD2, has no DNA to confirm it. The length of the CDR3 is 14 residues. Germline CDR1 and CDR2: DFQATT and SNEGSKA (reference sequence). Here the CDR3 reads CSARKPGLGYEQYF.

V is TRBV18 and J is TRBJ2-7; TCRdb's D gene call, TRBD1, goes unchecked for lack of DNA. Per the germline V gene, CDR1 is KGHSH and CDR2 is LQKENI. CDR3 length: 16 amino acids. The chain's CDR3 is CASSRGTGGPSYEQYF.

The chain combines TRBV27 with TRBJ2-3; with no DNA, the TCRdb D assignment of TRBD2 cannot be verified. Germline values: CDR1 MNHEY, CDR2 SMNVEV (reference sequence). The CDR3 covers 16 residues. CDR3 residues: CASGALKRESTDTQYF.

This chain uses TRBV20-1 with TRBJ2-3. Per the germline V gene, CDR1 is DFQATT and CDR2 is SNEGSKA (reference sequence). The length of the CDR3 is 11 residues. The CDR3 spells CSARFPDTQYF.

The chain links TRBV5-4 to TRBJ1-1; the TRBD1 assignment by TCRdb is unverifiable without DNA. CDR3 length: 15 residues. Looked up from germline, CDR1 is SGHNT and CDR2 is YYREEE (reference sequence). CDR3 protein: CASSLSGQPNTEAFF.

V and J are TRBV20-1 and TRBJ2-5; absent DNA, TCRdb's TRBD2 call cannot be checked. This CDR3 region has 16 residues. Germline-derived CDR1 and CDR2 are DFQATT and SNEGSKA (reference sequence). The CDR3 reads CSAREGSGRVRETQYF.

The J gene is TRBJ1-3, the V gene TRBV28. The V gene's germline CDR1 is MDHEN and CDR2 SYDVKM. The CDR3 sequence is 16 residues long. CDR3 loop: CASSLLDTYSGNTIYF.

This chain joins TRBV27 and TRBJ2-1; absent DNA, TCRdb's TRBD2 call cannot be checked. CDR1 is MNHEY, CDR2 SMNVEV, per germline (reference sequence). The CDR3 runs 16 residues. The CDR3 sequence is CASSGLAGGNRNEQFF.

V and J are TRBV5-1 and TRBJ2-2. Germline assignment: CDR1 SGHRS and CDR2 YFSETQ. This CDR3 comprises 15 residues. CDR3 loop: CASSSGPPNTGELFF.

The chain carries TRBV29-1 and TRBJ2-5; without DNA, the TCRdb call of TRBD1 cannot be checked. The CDR3 runs to 14 residues. Germline-derived CDR1 and CDR2 are SQVTM and ANQGSEA. This CDR3 is CSAVGTGLQETQYF.

This chain links TRBV29-1 with TRBJ1-3; no DNA is available, so the TRBD1 call from TCRdb remains unchecked. The germline CDR1 and CDR2 sequences are SQVTM and ANQGSEA. The CDR3 runs to 13 residues. The CDR3 protein is CSVEGARGNTIYF.

The chain combines TRBV9 with TRBJ2-3; TCRdb picks TRBD1, but there is no DNA to check that call. The CDR3 has 16 amino acids. Germline CDR1 reads SGDLS; CDR2 reads YYNGEE. The chain's CDR3 is CASSPRLGETTDTQYF. The full variable domain, rest sourced from reference TRBV9 and TRBJ2-3, is DSGVTQTPKHLITATGQRVTLRCSPRSGDLSVYWYQQSLDQGLQFLIQYYNGEERAKGNILERFSAQQFPDLHSELNLSSLELGDSALYFCASSPRLGETTDTQYFGPGTRLTVL.

The V call is TRBV7-8, the J call TRBJ2-2. Germline V gives CDR1 SGHVS, CDR2 FQNEAQ. The CDR3 is made up of 15 amino acids. The CDR3 reads CASSFSDSNTGELFF.

The chain has TRBV5-6 and TRBJ2-3; TCRdb picks TRBD2, but there is no DNA to check that call. The germline V gene has CDR1 SGHDT and CDR2 YYEEEE. The CDR3 loop spans 14 amino acids. CDR3 region: CASSFARRADTQYF.

The chain couples TRBV3-1 to TRBJ2-4. The CDR3 is made up of 18 amino acids. CDR1 is LGHDT and CDR2 is YNNKEL in the germline V gene (reference sequence). The CDR3 protein is CASSQDKYQTLAKNIQYF. The full variable domain, completed using reference TRBV3-1 and TRBJ2-4, is DTAVSQTPKYLVTQMGNDKSIKCEQNLGHDTMYWYKQDSKKFLKIMFSYNNKELIINETVPNRFSPKSPDKAHLNLHINSLELGDSAVYFCASSQDKYQTLAKNIQYFGAGTRLSVL.

The chain has TRBV29-1 and TRBJ2-2; no DNA is available, so the TRBD1 call from TCRdb remains unchecked. CDR3 length: 14 residues. Germline V lookup: CDR1 SQVTM, CDR2 ANQGSEA. The CDR3 loop reads CSVVGTGDPGELFF.

The chain employs TRBV4-3 and TRBJ1-5. The germline gives CDR1 LGHNA, CDR2 YSLEER. CDR3 length: 17 amino acids. The CDR3 loop is CASSQDPPGGGDQPQHF.

This chain links TRBV9 with TRBJ1-6. Per germline, CDR1 SGDLS and CDR2 YYNGEE. The CDR3 extends over 16 amino acids. This CDR3 is CASSVGDSLVTSPLHF.

This chain uses TRBV20-1 with TRBJ2-7; lacking DNA, the TRBD1 call made by TCRdb goes unchecked. This CDR3 contains 12 residues. Germline loops: CDR1 DFQATT, CDR2 SNEGSKA (reference sequence). The CDR3 sequence: CSLKRSLYEQYF.